Here is one T cell receptor (beta chain) with its context. Its antigen is not known. This sample was taken from a study of cytomegalovirus exposure and HLA in healthy donors. V gave up 6 bases and J gave up 7 bases, with 10 bases separating them. CDR3 length equals 11 residues. Germline V lookup: CDR1 SQVTM, CDR2 ANQGSEA. Study findings and constraints: The study reported that TCR beta sequences accurately predicted HLA-A and HLA-B alleles in most subjects. Across donors, sequencing depth was assumed by presence/absence analyses to be roughly uniform.

PCR was performed using 60 Vbeta and 13 Jbeta primers. Produced via immunoSEQ multiplex PCR; TCRdb's table is partial and in-frame only. The sample holds about 130,000 clones, under 90% seen once. The receptor was derived from a woman in her thirties or forties in good health and CMV-seronegative. The rearrangement links TRBV29-1 to TRBJ2-1; D is ambiguous. The sequenced material came from PBMCs. The CDR3 is CSVHLGNEQFF. The CDR3 nucleotides are TGCAGCGTCCACCTAGGTAATGAGCAGTTCTTC.